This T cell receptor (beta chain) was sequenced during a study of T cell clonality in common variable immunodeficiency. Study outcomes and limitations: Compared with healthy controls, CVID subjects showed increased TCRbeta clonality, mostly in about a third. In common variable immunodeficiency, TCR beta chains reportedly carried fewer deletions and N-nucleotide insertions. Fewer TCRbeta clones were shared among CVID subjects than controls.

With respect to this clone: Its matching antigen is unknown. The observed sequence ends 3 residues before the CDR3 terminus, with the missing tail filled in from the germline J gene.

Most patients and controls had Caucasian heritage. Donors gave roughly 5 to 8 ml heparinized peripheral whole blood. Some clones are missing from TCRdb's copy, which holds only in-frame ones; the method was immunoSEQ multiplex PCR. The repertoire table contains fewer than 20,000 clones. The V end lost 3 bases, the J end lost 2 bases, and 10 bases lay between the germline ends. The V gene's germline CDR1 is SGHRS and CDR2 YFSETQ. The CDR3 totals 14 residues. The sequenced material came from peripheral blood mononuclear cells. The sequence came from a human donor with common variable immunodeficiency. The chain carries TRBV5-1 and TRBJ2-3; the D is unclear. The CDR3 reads CASSSRLLTDTQYF. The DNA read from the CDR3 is TGCGCCAGCAGCTCCAGACTCCTCACAGATACG.